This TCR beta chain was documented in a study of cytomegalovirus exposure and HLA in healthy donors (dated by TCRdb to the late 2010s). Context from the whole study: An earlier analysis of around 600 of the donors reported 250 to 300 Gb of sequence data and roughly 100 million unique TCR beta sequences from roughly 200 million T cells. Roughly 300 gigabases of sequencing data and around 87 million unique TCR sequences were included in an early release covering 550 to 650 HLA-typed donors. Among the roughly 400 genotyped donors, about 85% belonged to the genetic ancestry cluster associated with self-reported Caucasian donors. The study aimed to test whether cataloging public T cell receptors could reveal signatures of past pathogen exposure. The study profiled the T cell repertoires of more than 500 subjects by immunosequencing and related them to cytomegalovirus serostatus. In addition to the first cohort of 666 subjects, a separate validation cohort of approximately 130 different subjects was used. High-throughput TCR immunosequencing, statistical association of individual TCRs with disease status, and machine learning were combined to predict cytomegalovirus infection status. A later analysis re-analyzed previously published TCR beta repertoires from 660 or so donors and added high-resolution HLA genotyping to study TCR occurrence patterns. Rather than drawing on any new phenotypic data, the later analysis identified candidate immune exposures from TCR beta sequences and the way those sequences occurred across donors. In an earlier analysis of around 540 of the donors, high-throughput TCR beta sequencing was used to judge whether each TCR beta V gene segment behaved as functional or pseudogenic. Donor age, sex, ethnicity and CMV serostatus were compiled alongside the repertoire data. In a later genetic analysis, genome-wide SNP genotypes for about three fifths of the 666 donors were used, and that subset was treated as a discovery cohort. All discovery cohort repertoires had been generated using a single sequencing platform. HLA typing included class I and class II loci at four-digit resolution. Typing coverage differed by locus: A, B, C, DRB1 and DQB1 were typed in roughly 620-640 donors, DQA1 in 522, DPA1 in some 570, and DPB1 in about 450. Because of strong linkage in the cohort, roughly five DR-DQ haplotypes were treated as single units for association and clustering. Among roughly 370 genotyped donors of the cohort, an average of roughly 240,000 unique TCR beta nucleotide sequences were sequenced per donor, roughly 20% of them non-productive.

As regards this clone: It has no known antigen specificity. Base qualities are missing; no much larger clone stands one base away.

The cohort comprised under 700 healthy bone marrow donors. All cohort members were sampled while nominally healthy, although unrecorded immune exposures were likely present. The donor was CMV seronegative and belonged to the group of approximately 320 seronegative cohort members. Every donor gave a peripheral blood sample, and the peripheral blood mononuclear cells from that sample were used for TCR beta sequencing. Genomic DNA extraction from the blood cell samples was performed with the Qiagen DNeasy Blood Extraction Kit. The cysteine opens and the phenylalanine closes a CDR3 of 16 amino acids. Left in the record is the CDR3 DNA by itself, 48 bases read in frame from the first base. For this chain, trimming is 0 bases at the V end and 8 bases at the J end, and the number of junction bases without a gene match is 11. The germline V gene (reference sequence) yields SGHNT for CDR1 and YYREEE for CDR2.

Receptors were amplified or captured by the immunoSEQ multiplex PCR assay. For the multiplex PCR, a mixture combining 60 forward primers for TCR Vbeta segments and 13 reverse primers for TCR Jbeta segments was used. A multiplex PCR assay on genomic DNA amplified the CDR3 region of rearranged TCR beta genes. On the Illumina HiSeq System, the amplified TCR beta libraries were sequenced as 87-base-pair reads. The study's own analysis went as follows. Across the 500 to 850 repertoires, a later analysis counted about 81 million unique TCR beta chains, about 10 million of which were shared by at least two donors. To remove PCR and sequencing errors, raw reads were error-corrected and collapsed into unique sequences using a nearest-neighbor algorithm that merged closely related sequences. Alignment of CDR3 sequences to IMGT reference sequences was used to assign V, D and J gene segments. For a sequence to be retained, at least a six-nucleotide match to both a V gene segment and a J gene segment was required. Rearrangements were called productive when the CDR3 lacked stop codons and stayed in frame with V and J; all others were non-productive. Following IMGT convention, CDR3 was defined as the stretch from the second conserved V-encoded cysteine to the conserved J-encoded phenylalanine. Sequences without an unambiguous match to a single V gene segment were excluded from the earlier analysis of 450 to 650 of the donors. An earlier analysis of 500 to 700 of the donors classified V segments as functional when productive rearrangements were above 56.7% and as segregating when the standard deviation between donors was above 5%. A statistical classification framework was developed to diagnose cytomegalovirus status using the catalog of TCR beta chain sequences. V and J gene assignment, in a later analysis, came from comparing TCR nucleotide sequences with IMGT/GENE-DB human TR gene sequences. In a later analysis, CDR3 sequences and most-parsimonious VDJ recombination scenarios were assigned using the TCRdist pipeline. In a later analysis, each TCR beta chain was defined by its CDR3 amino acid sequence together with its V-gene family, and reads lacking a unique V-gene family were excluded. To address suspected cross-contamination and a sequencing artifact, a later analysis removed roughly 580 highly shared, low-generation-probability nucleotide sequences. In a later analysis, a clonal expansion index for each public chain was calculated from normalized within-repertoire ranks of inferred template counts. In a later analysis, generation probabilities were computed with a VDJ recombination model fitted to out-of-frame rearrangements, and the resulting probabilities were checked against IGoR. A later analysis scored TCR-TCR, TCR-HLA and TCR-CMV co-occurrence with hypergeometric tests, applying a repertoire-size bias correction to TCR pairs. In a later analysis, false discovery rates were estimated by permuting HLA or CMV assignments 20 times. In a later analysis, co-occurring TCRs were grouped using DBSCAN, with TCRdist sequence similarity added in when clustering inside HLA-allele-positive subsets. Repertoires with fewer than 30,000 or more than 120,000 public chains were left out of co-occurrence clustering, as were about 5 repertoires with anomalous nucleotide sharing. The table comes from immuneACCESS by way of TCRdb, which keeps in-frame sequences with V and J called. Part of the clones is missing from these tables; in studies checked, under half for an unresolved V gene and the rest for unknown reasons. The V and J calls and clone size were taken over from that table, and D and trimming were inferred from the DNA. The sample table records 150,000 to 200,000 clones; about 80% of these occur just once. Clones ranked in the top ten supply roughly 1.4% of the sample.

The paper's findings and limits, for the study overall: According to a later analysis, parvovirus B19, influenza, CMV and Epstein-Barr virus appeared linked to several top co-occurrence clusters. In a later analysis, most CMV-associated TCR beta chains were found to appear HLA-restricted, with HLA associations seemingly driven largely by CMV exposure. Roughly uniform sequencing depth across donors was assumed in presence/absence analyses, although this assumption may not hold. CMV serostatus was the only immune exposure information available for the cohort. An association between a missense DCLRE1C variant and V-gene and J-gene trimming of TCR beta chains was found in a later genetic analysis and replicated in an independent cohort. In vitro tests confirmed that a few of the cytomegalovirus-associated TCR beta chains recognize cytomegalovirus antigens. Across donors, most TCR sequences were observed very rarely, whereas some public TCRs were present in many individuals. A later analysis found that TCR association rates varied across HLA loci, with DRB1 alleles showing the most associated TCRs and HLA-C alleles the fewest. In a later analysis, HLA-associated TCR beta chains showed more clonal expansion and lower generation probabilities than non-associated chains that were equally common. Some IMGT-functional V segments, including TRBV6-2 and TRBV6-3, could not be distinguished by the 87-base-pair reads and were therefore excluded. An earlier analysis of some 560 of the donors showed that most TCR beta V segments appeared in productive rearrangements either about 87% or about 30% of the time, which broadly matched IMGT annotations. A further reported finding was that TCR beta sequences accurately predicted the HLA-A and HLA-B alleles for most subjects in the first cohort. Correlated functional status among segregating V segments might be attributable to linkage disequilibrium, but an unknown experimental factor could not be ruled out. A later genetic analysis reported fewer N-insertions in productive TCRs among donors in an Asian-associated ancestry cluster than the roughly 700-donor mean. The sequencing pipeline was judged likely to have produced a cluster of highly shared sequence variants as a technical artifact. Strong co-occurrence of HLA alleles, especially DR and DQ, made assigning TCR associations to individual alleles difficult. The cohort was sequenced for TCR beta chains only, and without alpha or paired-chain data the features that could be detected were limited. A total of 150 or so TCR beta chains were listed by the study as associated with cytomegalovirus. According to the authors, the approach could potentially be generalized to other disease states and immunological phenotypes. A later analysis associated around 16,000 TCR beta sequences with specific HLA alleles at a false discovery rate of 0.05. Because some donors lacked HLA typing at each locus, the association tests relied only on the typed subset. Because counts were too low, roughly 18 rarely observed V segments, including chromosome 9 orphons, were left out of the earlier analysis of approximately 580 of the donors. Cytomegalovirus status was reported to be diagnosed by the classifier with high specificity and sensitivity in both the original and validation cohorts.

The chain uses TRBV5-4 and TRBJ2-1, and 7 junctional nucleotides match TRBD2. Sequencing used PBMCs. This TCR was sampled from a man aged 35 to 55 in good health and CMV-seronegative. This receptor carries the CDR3 CASSLGLGGRGDEQFF. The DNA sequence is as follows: TGTGCCAGCAGCTTGGGTCTTGGCGGGAGAGGGGATGAGCAGTTCTTC.